The 18 T cell receptor beta chains reported below all come from one sample, sequenced in a study of blood T cell repertoires in COVID-19. The data were produced by immunoSEQ multiplex PCR, yet TCRdb's version contains in-frame clones alone and is incomplete. The sample yields 250,000 to 350,000 clones, around nine tenths seen once. Material for sequencing was peripheral blood. Every receptor here comes from a man under 40 with acute or convalescent COVID-19.

In its sample, this clone was seen once. The V gene is TRBV3-1 (or the pseudogene TRBV3-2), the J gene TRBJ2-7, with TRBD2 identical over 10 bases. Trimming took 3 bases from V and 3 from J; bases not matched to a gene: 5. Germline V gives CDR1 LGHDT, CDR2 YNNKEL (reference sequence). This CDR3 contains 15 residues. The CDR3 sequence is CASSQAAGGLYEQYF. For the CDR3, the DNA is TGTGCCAGCAGCCAGGCAGCGGGAGGGCTCTACGAGCAGTACTTC.

The V and J genes are TRBV19 and TRBJ1-1; 9 nucleotides align to TRBD1. Germline trimming cut 6 bases from V and 3 bases from J; bases unmatched to any gene: 8. The CDR3 sequence is 15 residues long. The germline gives CDR1 LNHDA, CDR2 SQIVND (reference sequence). The CDR3 region is CASSDPGQGDTEAFF. In DNA form, the CDR3 reads TGTGCCAGTAGCGATCCGGGACAGGGAGACACTGAAGCTTTCTTT.

This rearrangement joins TRBV6-1 to TRBJ2-6; D might be TRBD2 (6 bases). Germline V gene sequence: CDR1 MNHNS, CDR2 SASEGT. Trimming pared 2 bases from V and 1 base from J, leaving 15 bases between. The CDR3 length is 18 residues. CDR3 protein: CASSEWGEAGSGANVLTF. CDR3 nucleotide sequence: TGTGCCAGCAGTGAATGGGGGGAGGCAGGGTCTGGGGCCAACGTCCTGACTTTC.

The CDR3 DNA reads as TGTGCCAGCAGTGAAAACCCCGTCCTAGCGGGAGGGCAGTACTTC. It translates to CASSENPVLAGGQYF. This chain links TRBV6-1 with TRBJ2-7; 11 bases are shared with TRBD2. This CDR3 has 15 residues. V lost 2 bases to trimming and J lost 9 bases; unmatched junction nucleotides: 9. The germline CDR1 and CDR2 sequences are MNHNS and SASEGT.

V is TRBV24-1 and J is TRBJ2-1; 11 bases are shared with TRBD2. Trimming took 3 bases from V and 5 from J; bases not matched to a gene: 5. In germline, CDR1 is KGHDR, CDR2 SFDVKD. This CDR3 has 16 amino acids. The CDR3 region is CATSDPLAGGHNEQFF. The CDR3 DNA sequence: TGTGCCACCAGTGATCCTTTAGCGGGGGGGCACAATGAGCAGTTCTTC.

The rearrangement joins TRBV13 to TRBJ2-1; the D gene is possibly TRBD1 (6 bases). Deletions cut 5 bases from V and 0 bases from J, with 11 bases between. Germline V gene sequence: CDR1 PRHDT, CDR2 FYEKMQ (reference sequence). The CDR3 spans 15 residues. In DNA form, the CDR3 reads TGTGCCAGCAGCCCGAGGACAGTCTCCTACAATGAGCAGTTCTTC. It encodes CASSPRTVSYNEQFF.

J is TRBJ1-2 and V is TRBV19, with D hard to call. Germline V gene lookup returns CDR1 LNHDA and CDR2 SQIVND (reference sequence). This CDR3 comprises 12 residues. With 9 bases removed from V and 6 bases from J, the gap between germline ends came to 14 bases. CDR3 residues: CASSGRRNGYTF. The DNA for the CDR3 is TGTGCCAGCAGCGGGCGCCGTAATGGCTACACCTTC.

The V call is TRBV9, the J call TRBJ1-6, with 9 bases aligning to TRBD1. V dropped 4 bases and J dropped 5; count of bases not matched to a gene: 4. From germline, CDR1 is SGDLS and CDR2 YYNGEE. The CDR3 has 15 residues. The CDR3 sequence: CASSTRDRDNSPLHF. The CDR3, as DNA: TGTGCCAGCAGCACCCGGGACAGGGATAATTCACCCCTCCACTTT.

This clone was observed once. CDR3: CASSPKGGVGGYTF. The CDR3 DNA follows: TGTGCCAGCAGTCCCAAGGGGGGGGTGGGCGGCTACACCTTC. This sequence joins TRBV6-5 and TRBJ1-2, with D perhaps TRBD1 (6 bases). The germline V gene encodes CDR1 MNHEY and CDR2 SVGAGI. CDR3 length: 14 residues. V shed 5 bases and J shed 8 bases, with 18 bases lying between them.

V is TRBV19 and J is TRBJ2-7, with 8 bases matching TRBD1. The germline CDR1 and CDR2 sequences are LNHDA and SQIVND (reference sequence). The CDR3 is made up of 15 amino acids. Germline trimming cut 8 bases from V and 3 bases from J; bases unmatched to any gene: 12. In DNA, the CDR3 is TGTGCCAGTTCCACAGGGGGACAAACCGTCTACGAGCAGTACTTC. Its translation is CASSTGGQTVYEQYF. The full variable domain, with the rest looked up from reference TRBV19 and TRBJ2-7, is DGGITQSPKYLFRKEGQNVTLSCEQNLNHDAMYWYRQDPGQGLRLIYYSQIVNDFQKGDIAEGYSVSREKKESFPLTVTSAQKNPTAFYLCASSTGGQTVYEQYFGPGTRLTVT.

The chain employs TRBV5-6 and TRBJ2-2, with D perhaps TRBD1 (6 bases). The ends were cut back, 1 base at V and 4 bases at J, with 8 bases in the middle. The germline gives CDR1 SGHDT, CDR2 YYEEEE. The CDR3 consists of 14 residues. Here the CDR3 DNA reads TGTGCCAGCAGCTTGATAGGGGGCACCGGGGAGCTGTTTTTT. This gives the protein CASSLIGGTGELFF. The variable domain in full, completed from reference TRBV5-6 and TRBJ2-2, reads DAGVTQSPTHLIKTRGQQVTLRCSPKSGHDTVSWYQQALGQGPQFIFQYYEEEERQRGNFPDRFSGHQFPNYSSELNVNALLLGDSALYLCASSLIGGTGELFFGEGSRLTVL.

The gene calls are TRBV27 and TRBJ1-1; perhaps TRBD1 as D (6 bases). CDR3 length: 14 amino acids. CDR1 is MNHEY and CDR2 is SMNVEV in the germline V gene (reference sequence). The V and J ends lost 2 bases and 6 bases respectively, with 13 bases between them. CDR3 amino acids: CASSLGGGLAEAFF. CDR3 nucleotide sequence: TGTGCCAGCAGTTTAGGGGGGGGGCTGGCTGAAGCTTTCTTT.

This clone was recorded only once. The chain recombines TRBV10-2 with TRBJ1-6; D remains unclear. The V end lost 6 bases, the J end lost 3 bases, and 6 bases lay between the germline ends. This CDR3 has 13 amino acids. CDR1 WSHSY and CDR2 SAAADI come from the germline V gene. The CDR3, as DNA: TGCGCCAGCAGACAGTACTATAATTCACCCCTCCACTTT. Translation gives CASRQYYNSPLHF.

The CDR3 protein is CASSGIAGGPETQYF. The CDR3 coding sequence is TGTGCCAGCAGTGGGATAGCGGGAGGGCCGGAGACCCAGTACTTC. The chain joins TRBV2 to TRBJ2-5, with 11 nucleotides matching TRBD2. The germline gives CDR1 SNHLY, CDR2 FYNNEI. The CDR3 runs 15 residues. V lost 4 bases and J lost 5; bases outside the gene matches: 6.

This sequence joins TRBV6-4 and TRBJ2-1; no clear D gene. Germline CDR1 is MRHNA and CDR2 is SNTAGT. The CDR3 length is 13 residues. With 6 bases removed from V and 2 bases from J, the gap between germline ends came to 8 bases. Here the CDR3 DNA reads TGTGCCAGCAGCGCCCAGGCCTACAATGAGCAGTTCTTC. This codes for CASSAQAYNEQFF.

This chain connects TRBV15 to TRBJ1-4; no reliable D call. The CDR3 totals 16 residues. V lost 1 base to trimming and J lost 0 bases, with 9 bases between them. Germline values: CDR1 LNHNV, CDR2 YYDKDF (reference sequence). CDR3 bases: TGTGCCACCAGCAGAGCCTTATTTGCAACTAATGAAAAACTGTTTTTT. It is translated as CATSRALFATNEKLFF.

The chain links TRBV19 to TRBJ1-1, with a possible D match to TRBD1 (6 bases). V lost 6 bases, J lost 8 bases, and 13 bases lay in between. CDR3 size: 12 residues. CDR1 and CDR2 from the germline V gene are LNHDA and SQIVND (reference sequence). The CDR3: CASSFYRDEAFF. In DNA form, the CDR3 reads TGTGCCAGTAGCTTCTACAGGGACGAAGCTTTCTTT.

This chain joins TRBV28 and TRBJ2-1; D possibly corresponds to TRBD2 (6 bases). Per the germline V gene, CDR1 is MDHEN and CDR2 is SYDVKM. CDR3 length: 17 amino acids. V was clipped by 3 bases and J by 4 bases, with 19 bases between them. CDR3 residues: CASSFPLGWGEYNEQFF. The DNA for the CDR3 is TGTGCCAGCAGTTTCCCCCTTGGGTGGGGGGAGTACAATGAGCAGTTCTTC.